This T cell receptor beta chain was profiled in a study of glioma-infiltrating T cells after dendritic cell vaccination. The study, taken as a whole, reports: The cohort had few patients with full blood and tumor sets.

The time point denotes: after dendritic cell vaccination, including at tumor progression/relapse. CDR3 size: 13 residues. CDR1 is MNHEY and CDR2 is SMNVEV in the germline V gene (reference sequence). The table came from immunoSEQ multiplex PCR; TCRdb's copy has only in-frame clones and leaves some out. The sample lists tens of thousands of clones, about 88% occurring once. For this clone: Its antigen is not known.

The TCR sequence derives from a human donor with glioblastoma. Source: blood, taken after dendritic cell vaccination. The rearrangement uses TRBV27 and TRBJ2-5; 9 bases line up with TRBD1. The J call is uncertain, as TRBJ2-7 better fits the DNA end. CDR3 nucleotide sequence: TGTGCCAGCAGTTTAGGGACAGGGTACGAGCAGTACTTC. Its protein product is CASSLGTGYEQYF.